The sample holds a few counts of the clone carrying this T cell receptor beta chain. Its specificity is unknown. TCRdb re-derived calls from the 5' RACE reads in MiXCR, one entry per CDR3 protein. The table has 250,000 to 300,000 distinct CDR3 sequences, about 5.2% seen once. This sample was taken from a study of T cells after yellow fever vaccination. About the study: Low-cell-number fractions were prepared with SMART-Seq v4 Ultra Low Input. Findings and limits, study-wide: Faster peaking, at day 5 versus 15, marked a secondary response that was weaker. In post-booster samples, most primary-vaccination clones reappeared (96% CD4, 88% CD8). FACS-sorted repertoires might harbor abundant contaminating clonotypes from the bulk population.

The V gene end was trimmed by 5 bases and the J gene end by 7 bases; junction bases not matched to a gene: 6. Germline V lookup: CDR1 SGHRS, CDR2 YFSETQ. CDR3 size: 14 residues. The specimen was CD4+ T cells sorted from PBMCs, collected on the day of the yellow fever booster vaccination. V usage is TRBV5-1 and J usage is TRBJ2-1; 10 bases fit TRBD2. This receptor was obtained from a man aged 18 to 35 who received the YFV17D yellow fever vaccine. CDR3 nucleotides: TGCGCCAGCAGTGGAGCGGGGGGGCTAAATGAGCAGTTCTTC. Amino acid sequence: CASSGAGGLNEQFF.